The source of this TCR beta chain is a study of breast tumors, draining lymph nodes, adjacent tissues. This clonotype was recorded many times. Its cognate antigen is unknown. CDR3 length: 13 residues. Germline CDR1 and CDR2: SGHDN and FVKESK. V lost 6 bases and J lost 9, with 15 bases in between. TCRdb reanalysed the multiplex PCR reads using MiXCR and keeps one entry per CDR3 protein. Seen here are about 22,000 distinct CDR3 sequences, roughly 55% observed once, and the top ten hold 13% to 15%. Study conclusions and caveats: Tumor TCR diversity was below lymph nodes but above nontumor tissue. Tumor T cell lymph node origin was a supported hypothesis, not proven. Luminal-like breast cancer showed significantly greater tumor-nontumor repertoire similarity than basal-like breast cancer did.

The receptor comes from a female donor with breast cancer. Some clones in this sample may be carry-over from other donors' samples. Sequencing was done on a sample of breast tumor tissue. The V call is TRBV14, the J call TRBJ2-1, with D perhaps matching TRBD1 (5 bases). CDR3 DNA sequence: TGTGCCAGCAGACCGATTTGGGGCGGTGAGCAGTTCTTC. Translating it yields CASRPIWGGEQFF.